One T cell receptor beta chain is described in this entry. The antigen remains unidentified. The J segment lost 12 bases and the V segment lost 2 bases, leaving 9 bases of the junction unmatched. The CDR3 is 14 residues long. Germline V CDR1 and CDR2: SGHTA, FQGNSA. Clones were sequenced by immunoSEQ multiplex PCR, and TCRdb holds only the in-frame ones, with some missing. This table holds under 70,000 clones, around 80% found once. This specimen comes from a study of vaccination effects on CD4 cells after COVID-19. Study-level information: All participants had two doses of either the BNT162b2 or mRNA-1273 vaccine. The study sampled a couple of convalescent patients 16 days and one week before vaccination.

Overall study results and limits: Following vaccination, convalescents' spike-reactive clones were mostly new ones induced by the vaccine.

Antigen-specific CD4+ T cells expanded by the ViraFEST assay with viral peptide pools were then sequenced. Culturing for approximately 10 days preceded CD4+ T cell isolation. Confirmation by PCR established that the person had SARS-CoV-2 infection between March and December 2020. The source material was CD4+ T cells from PBMCs cultured with HIV peptides, sampled before COVID-19 vaccination. Regarding subset: HIV-1 Nef peptide pool negative control/reference culture. The source is a human donor who had a prior SARS-CoV-2 infection. The rearrangement uses TRBV7-2 and TRBJ2-1; 8 nucleotides match TRBD2. This CDR3 reads CASSLMGSGEGQFF. The CDR3 coding sequence is TGTGCCAGCAGCTTAATGGGTAGCGGGGAGGGGCAGTTCTTC. The variable domain in full, completed from reference TRBV7-2 and TRBJ2-1, reads GAGVSQSPSNKVTEKGKDVELRCDPISGHTALYWYRQSLGQGLEFLIYFQGNSAPDKSGLPSDRFSAERTGGSVSTLTIQRTQQEDSAVYLCASSLMGSGEGQFFGPGTRLTVL.